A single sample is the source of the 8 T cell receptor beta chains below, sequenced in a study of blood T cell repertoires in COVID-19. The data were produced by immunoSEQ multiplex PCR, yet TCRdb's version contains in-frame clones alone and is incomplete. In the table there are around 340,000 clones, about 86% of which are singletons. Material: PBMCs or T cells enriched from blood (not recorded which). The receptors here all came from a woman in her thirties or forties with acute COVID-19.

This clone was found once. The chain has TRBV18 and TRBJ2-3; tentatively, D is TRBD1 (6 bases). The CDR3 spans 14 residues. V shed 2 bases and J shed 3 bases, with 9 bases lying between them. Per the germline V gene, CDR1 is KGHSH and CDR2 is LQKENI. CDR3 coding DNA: TGTGCCAGCTCACCATCAGGGACAACAGATACGCAGTATTTT. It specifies CASSPSGTTDTQYF.

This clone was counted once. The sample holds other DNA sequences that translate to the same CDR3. CDR3 sequence: CASSLTGDTEAFF. The CDR3 bases are TGTGCCAGCAGCTTGACCGGGGACACTGAAGCTTTCTTT. The chain employs TRBV7-9 and TRBJ1-1; D gene unclear. The CDR3 length is 13 residues. Germline V gene data show CDR1 as SEHNR and CDR2 as FQNEAQ (reference sequence). The V end lost 3 bases, the J end lost 3 bases, and 8 bases lay between the germline ends.

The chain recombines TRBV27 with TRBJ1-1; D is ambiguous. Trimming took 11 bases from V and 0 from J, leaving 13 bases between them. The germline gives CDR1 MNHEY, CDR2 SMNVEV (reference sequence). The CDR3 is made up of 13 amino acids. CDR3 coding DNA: TGTGCCTCAAAGAGGAAATTGAACACTGAAGCTTTCTTT. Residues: CASKRKLNTEAFF.

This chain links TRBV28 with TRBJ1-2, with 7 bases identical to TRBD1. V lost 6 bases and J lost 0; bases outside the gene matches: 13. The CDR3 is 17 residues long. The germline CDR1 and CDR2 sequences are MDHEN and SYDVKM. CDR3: CASSFSSRDSSNYGYTF. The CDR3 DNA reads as TGTGCCAGCAGCTTTTCCTCTCGGGACAGTTCTAACTATGGCTACACCTTC.

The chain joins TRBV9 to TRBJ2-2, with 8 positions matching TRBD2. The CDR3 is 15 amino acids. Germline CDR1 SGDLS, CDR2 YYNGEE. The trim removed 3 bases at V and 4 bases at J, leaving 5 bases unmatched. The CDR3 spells CASSAPGLGTGELFF. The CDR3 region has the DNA TGTGCCAGCAGCGCACCGGGACTAGGCACCGGGGAGCTGTTTTTT.

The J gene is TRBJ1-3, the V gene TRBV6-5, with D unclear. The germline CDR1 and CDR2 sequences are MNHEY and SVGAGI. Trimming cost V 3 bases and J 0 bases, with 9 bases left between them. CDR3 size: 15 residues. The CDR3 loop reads CASSYSTSSGNTIYF. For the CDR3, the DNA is TGTGCCAGCAGTTATTCCACGAGCTCTGGAAACACCATATATTTT.

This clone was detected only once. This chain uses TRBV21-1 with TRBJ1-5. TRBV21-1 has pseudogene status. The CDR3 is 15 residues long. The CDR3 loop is CANAPGTSSNQPQHF. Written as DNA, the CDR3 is TGTGCCAACGCACCCGGGACTTCTAGCAATCAGCCCCAGCATTTT.

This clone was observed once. The CDR3 loop is CASSLYQAAKAFF. CDR3 DNA sequence: TGTGCCAGCAGCTTATACCAGGCCGCGAAAGCTTTCTTT. The chain recombines TRBV11-2 with TRBJ1-1, with no clear D. The CDR3 contains 13 residues. V lost 2 bases, J lost 9 bases, and 13 bases lay in between. Looked up from germline, CDR1 is SGHAT and CDR2 is FQNNGV. The full variable domain, with the rest looked up from reference TRBV11-2 and TRBJ1-1, is EAGVAQSPRYKIIEKRQSVAFWCNPISGHATLYWYQQILGQGPKLLIQFQNNGVVDDSQLPKDRFSAERLKGVDSTLKIQPAKLEDSAVYLCASSLYQAAKAFFGQGTRLTVV.